The clone carrying this TCR beta chain has at least ten counts. This entry belongs to a study of blood T cell repertoires in COVID-19. Study-level background: Sample material is recorded as cDNA or gDNA derived from T cells, B-cell-depleted T cells, or PBMCs.

V was trimmed by 4 bases and J by 2 bases, leaving 8 bases between them. The CDR3 spans 13 residues. The germline V gene has CDR1 MRHNA and CDR2 SNTAGT. Here immunoSEQ multiplex PCR was the method, and the copy in TCRdb shows in-frame clones only, minus some. Among roughly 420,000 clones listed, 88% were seen once. The chain couples TRBV6-4 to TRBJ1-1; D is undetermined. This TCR came from a woman aged 25-40 years with acute COVID-19. Material for sequencing was PBMCs or T cells enriched from blood (not recorded which). The CDR3 here is CASSATANTEAFF. The CDR3 DNA reads TGTGCCAGCAGTGCAACAGCTAACACTGAAGCTTTCTTT.